The present TCR beta chain was sequenced within a study of long-term antiretroviral therapy in people with HIV. Study results and caveats: Increased diversity was seen after ART, yet it remained lower than in transplant donor controls. Narrower CDR3 length ranges marked HIV repertoires relative to controls.

The immunoSEQ assay was v3.0, run at survey level. Each sample aimed for roughly 40,000-50,000 sequenced T-cell genomes. The repertoire was sequenced with immunoSEQ multiplex PCR; TCRdb's copy has only in-frame clones and lacks some. The data contain around 21,000 clones, roughly 87% of them singletons. Specimens carried about 0.9-11 million cryopreserved PBMC before DNA extraction. The CDR3 spans 15 residues. V lost 4 bases to trimming and J lost 3 bases; unmatched junction nucleotides: 3. The germline CDR1 and CDR2 sequences are SNHLY and FYNNEI. As to this clone: Its antigen is currently unknown.

The sequence came from a man in his late teens or twenties with HIV. Sequencing was performed on unsorted PBMCs, taken 2.1 years after starting antiretroviral therapy. The chain couples TRBV2 to TRBJ1-3; 10 bases line up with TRBD1. The CDR3 bases are TGTGCCAGCAGTGCCGGGACAGGGGATGGAAACACCATATATTTT. Translating it yields CASSAGTGDGNTIYF.